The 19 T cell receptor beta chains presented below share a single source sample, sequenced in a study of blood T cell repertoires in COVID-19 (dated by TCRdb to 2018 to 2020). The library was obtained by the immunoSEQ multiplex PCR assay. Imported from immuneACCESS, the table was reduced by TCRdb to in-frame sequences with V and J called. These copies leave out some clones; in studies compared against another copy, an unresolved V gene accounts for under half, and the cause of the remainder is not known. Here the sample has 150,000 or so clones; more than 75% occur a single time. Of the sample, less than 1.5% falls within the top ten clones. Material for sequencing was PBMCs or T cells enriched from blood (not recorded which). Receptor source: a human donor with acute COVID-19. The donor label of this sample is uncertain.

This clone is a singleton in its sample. The CDR3 DNA reads as TGTGCCAGCAGCTTTGTACGGGGGAGCACTGAAGCTTTCTTT. It yields the protein CASSFVRGSTEAFF. The chain links TRBV7-9 to TRBJ1-1; D might be TRBD1 (5 bases). Per germline, CDR1 SEHNR and CDR2 FQNEAQ (reference sequence). CDR3 size: 14 residues. Trimming stripped 3 bases from V and 4 bases from J, with 12 bases between. The variable domain in full, with the rest retrieved from reference TRBV7-9 and TRBJ1-1, is DTGVSQNPRHKITKRGQNVTFRCDPISEHNRLYWYRQTLGQGPEFLTYFQNEAQLEKSRLLSDRFSAERPKGSFSTLEIQRTEQGDSAMYLCASSFVRGSTEAFFGQGTRLTVV.

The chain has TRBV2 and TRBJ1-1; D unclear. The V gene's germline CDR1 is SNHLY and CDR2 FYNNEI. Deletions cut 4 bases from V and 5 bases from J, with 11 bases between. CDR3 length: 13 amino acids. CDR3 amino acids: CASSVLRETEAFF. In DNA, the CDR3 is TGTGCCAGCAGTGTATTACGAGAAACTGAAGCTTTCTTT. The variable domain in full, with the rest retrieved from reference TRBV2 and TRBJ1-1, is EPEVTQTPSHQVTQMGQEVILRCVPISNHLYFYWYRQILGQKVEFLVSFYNNEISEKSEIFDDQFSVERPDGSNFTLKIRSTKLEDSAMYFCASSVLRETEAFFGQGTRLTVV.

CDR3 residues: CASSPKTGNTEAFF. In nucleotides, the CDR3 is TGTGCCAGCTCACCGAAGACAGGGAACACTGAAGCTTTCTTT. The gene calls are TRBV18 and TRBJ1-1, with a tentative D call TRBD1 (6 bases). Germline CDR1 and CDR2: KGHSH and LQKENI. This CDR3 is 14 amino acids long. Deletions cut 3 bases from V and 1 base from J, with 9 bases between.

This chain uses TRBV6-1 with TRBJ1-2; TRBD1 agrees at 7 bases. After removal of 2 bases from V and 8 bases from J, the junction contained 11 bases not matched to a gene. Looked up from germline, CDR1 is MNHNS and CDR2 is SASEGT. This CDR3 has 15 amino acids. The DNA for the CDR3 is TGTGCCAGCAGTGAACCACAGGGGTGGGTGGGCGGCTACACCTTC. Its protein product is CASSEPQGWVGGYTF.

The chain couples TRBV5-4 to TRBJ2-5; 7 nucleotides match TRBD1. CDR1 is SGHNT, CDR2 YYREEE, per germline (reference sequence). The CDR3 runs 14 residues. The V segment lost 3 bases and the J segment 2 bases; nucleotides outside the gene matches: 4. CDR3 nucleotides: TGTGCCAGCAGCTACGGGACAGATCAAGAGACCCAGTACTTC. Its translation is CASSYGTDQETQYF.

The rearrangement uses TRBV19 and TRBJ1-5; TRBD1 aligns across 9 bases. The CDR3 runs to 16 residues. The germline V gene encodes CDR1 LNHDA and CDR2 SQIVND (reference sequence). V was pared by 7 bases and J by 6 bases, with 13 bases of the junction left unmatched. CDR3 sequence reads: CASTQSRDRVGQPQHF. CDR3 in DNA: TGTGCCAGTACCCAAAGTAGGGACAGGGTGGGTCAGCCCCAGCATTTT.

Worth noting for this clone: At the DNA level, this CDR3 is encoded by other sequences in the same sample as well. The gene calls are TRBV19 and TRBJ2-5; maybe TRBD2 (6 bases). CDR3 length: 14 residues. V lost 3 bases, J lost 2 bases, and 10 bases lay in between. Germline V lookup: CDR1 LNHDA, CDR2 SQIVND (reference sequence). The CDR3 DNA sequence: TGTGCCAGTAGTATCAGTGCGGGGCAAGAGACCCAGTACTTC. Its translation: CASSISAGQETQYF. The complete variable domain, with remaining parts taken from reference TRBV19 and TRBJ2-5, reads DGGITQSPKYLFRKEGQNVTLSCEQNLNHDAMYWYRQDPGQGLRLIYYSQIVNDFQKGDIAEGYSVSREKKESFPLTVTSAQKNPTAFYLCASSISAGQETQYFGPGTRLLVL.

CDR3 sequence: CASSETQMTLSSTEAFF. The DNA for the CDR3 is TGTGCCAGCAGTGAAACACAGATGACCTTATCATCCACTGAAGCTTTCTTT. This sequence joins TRBV2 and TRBJ1-1; D not certain. CDR1 and CDR2 from the germline V gene are SNHLY and FYNNEI. With 2 bases removed from V and 4 bases from J, the gap between germline ends came to 20 bases. This CDR3 spans 17 amino acids.

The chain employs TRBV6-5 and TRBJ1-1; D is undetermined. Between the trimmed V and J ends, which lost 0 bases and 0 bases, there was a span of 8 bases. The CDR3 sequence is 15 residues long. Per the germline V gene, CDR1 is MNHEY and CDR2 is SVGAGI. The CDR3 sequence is CASSYSFNMNTEAFF. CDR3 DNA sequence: TGTGCCAGCAGTTACTCGTTTAACATGAACACTGAAGCTTTCTTT.

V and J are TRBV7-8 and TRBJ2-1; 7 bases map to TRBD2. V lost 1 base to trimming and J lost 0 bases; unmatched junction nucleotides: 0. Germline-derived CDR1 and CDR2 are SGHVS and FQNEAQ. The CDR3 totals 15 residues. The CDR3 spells CASSLGGGSYNEQFF. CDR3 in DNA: TGTGCCAGCAGCTTAGGCGGGGGCTCCTACAATGAGCAGTTCTTC.

CDR3 sequence reads: CASSLGTGGLGNEQFF. CDR3 DNA sequence: TGTGCCAGCAGCTTGGGCACAGGGGGTCTGGGGAATGAGCAGTTCTTC. J is TRBJ2-1 and V is TRBV11-2; 8 bases are a match to TRBD1. Germline CDR1 is SGHAT and CDR2 is FQNNGV. The CDR3 spans 16 residues. V lost 3 bases and J lost 7; bases outside the gene matches: 11.

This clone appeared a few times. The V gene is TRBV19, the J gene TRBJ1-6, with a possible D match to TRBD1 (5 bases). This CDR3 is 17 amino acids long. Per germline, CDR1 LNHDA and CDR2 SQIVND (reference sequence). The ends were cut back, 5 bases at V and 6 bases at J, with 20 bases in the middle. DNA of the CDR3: TGTGCCAGTAGTCCGCACTCTACCCCGGGGGGTAATTCACCCCTCCACTTT. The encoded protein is CASSPHSTPGGNSPLHF.

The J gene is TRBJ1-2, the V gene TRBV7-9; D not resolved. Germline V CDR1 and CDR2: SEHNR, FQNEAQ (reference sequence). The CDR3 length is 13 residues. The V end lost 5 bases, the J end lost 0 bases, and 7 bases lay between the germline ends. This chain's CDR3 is CASSAGANYGYTF. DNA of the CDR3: TGTGCCAGCAGCGCCGGGGCTAACTATGGCTACACCTTC.

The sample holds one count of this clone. The CDR3 region is CASSLGPPGNEQFF. CDR3 bases: TGTGCCAGCAGCCTCGGACCCCCGGGGAATGAGCAGTTCTTC. This chain uses TRBV7-6 with TRBJ2-1; possible D gene TRBD2, 5 bases. There are 14 residues in the CDR3. Deletions cut 5 bases from V and 7 bases from J, with 15 bases between. Per the germline V gene, CDR1 is SGHVS and CDR2 is FNYEAQ.

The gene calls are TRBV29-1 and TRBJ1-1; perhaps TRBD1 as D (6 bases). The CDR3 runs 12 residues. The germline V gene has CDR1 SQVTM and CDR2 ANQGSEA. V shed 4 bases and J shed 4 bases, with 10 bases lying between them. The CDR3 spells CSVVGGSTEAFF. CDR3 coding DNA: TGCAGCGTTGTAGGGGGTTCCACTGAAGCTTTCTTT.

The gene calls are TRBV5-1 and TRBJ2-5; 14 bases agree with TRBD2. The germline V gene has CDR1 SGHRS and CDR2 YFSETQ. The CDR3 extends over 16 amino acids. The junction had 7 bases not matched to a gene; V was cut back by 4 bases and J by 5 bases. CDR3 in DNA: TGCGCCAGCAGCGCCGGACTAGCGGGGGGTGAGGAGACCCAGTACTTC. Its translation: CASSAGLAGGEETQYF.

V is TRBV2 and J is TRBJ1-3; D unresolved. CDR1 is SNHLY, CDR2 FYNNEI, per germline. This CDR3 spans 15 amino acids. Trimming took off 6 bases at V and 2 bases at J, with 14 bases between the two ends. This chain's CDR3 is CASRESRHPGNTIYF. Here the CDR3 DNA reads TGTGCCAGCAGAGAGAGTCGCCACCCTGGAAACACCATATATTTT. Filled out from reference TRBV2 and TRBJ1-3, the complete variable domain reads EPEVTQTPSHQVTQMGQEVILRCVPISNHLYFYWYRQILGQKVEFLVSFYNNEISEKSEIFDDQFSVERPDGSNFTLKIRSTKLEDSAMYFCASRESRHPGNTIYFGEGSWLTVV.

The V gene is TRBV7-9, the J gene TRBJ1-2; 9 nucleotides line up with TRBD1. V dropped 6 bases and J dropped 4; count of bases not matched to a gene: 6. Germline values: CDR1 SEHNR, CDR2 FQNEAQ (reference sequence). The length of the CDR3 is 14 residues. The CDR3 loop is CASRRPGQGYGYTF. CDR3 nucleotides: TGTGCCAGCAGAAGGCCGGGACAGGGCTATGGCTACACCTTC.

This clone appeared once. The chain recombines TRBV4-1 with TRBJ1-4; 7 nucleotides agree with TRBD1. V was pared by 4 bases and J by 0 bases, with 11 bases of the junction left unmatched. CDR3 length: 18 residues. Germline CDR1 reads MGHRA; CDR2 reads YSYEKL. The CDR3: CASSPATGAMATNEKLFF. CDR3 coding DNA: TGCGCCAGCAGCCCGGCCACAGGGGCCATGGCAACTAATGAAAAACTGTTTTTT.